Below, 27 T cell receptor beta chains from the same sample are listed, as sequenced in a study of blood T cell repertoires in COVID-19. The method was immunoSEQ multiplex PCR; TCRdb's version includes in-frame clones alone and lacks a portion of them. The table lists about 270,000 clones, about nine tenths of them singletons. The sample taken for sequencing was peripheral blood. These TCRs come from a man aged 55-75 years who had recovered from COVID-19.

The chain is built from TRBV14 and TRBJ1-2, with 8 positions matching TRBD1. Germline values: CDR1 SGHDN, CDR2 FVKESK. J gave up 8 bases and V 0 bases, and 5 bases lay outside the gene matches. The CDR3 runs to 14 residues. This CDR3 reads CASSQDDRGEGYTF. The CDR3 bases are TGTGCCAGCAGCCAAGATGACAGGGGAGAAGGCTACACCTTC.

This clone was seen a single time. The chain links TRBV28 to TRBJ2-5; weak D call: TRBD2 (7 bases). Germline loops: CDR1 MDHEN, CDR2 SYDVKM. V lost 5 bases and J 5 bases, leaving 15 bases between the germline ends. The CDR3 runs 14 residues. The CDR3 DNA reads as TGTGCCAGCAGTCATATGGCGGGGGCCGAGACCCAGTACTTC. It codes for CASSHMAGAETQYF.

This clone was seen just once. The gene calls are TRBV19 and TRBJ2-3; D might be TRBD1 (6 bases). V was pared by 5 bases and J by 1 base, with 13 bases between. CDR3 length: 15 residues. Germline loops: CDR1 LNHDA, CDR2 SQIVND (reference sequence). The CDR3 DNA reads as TGTGCCAGTAGTTTAACAGGGATTCGCACAGATACGCAGTATTTT. It specifies CASSLTGIRTDTQYF.

CDR3 nucleotides: TGTGCCAGCAGCTTCGGGGTCCGGAACACCATATATTTT. It codes for CASSFGVRNTIYF. The chain is built from TRBV7-2 and TRBJ1-3, with unresolved D. The CDR3 is made up of 13 amino acids. With 3 bases removed from V and 7 bases from J, the gap between germline ends came to 10 bases. Germline CDR1 SGHTA, CDR2 FQGNSA. The variable domain in full, completed from reference TRBV7-2 and TRBJ1-3, reads GAGVSQSPSNKVTEKGKDVELRCDPISGHTALYWYRQSLGQGLEFLIYFQGNSAPDKSGLPSDRFSAERTGGSVSTLTIQRTQQEDSAVYLCASSFGVRNTIYFGEGSWLTVV.

The chain joins TRBV7-6 to TRBJ2-5, with 8 positions matching TRBD2. The CDR3 extends over 15 amino acids. Germline V gene lookup returns CDR1 SGHVS and CDR2 FNYEAQ. Trimming removed 1 base from V and 2 bases from J; junction bases left unmatched: 3. The CDR3 sequence is CASSLGRGGQETQYF. The CDR3 DNA reads as TGTGCCAGCAGCTTAGGACGGGGGGGTCAAGAGACCCAGTACTTC. Variable domain in full (rest from reference TRBV7-6 and TRBJ2-5): GAGVSQSPRYKVTKRGQDVALRCDPISGHVSLYWYRQALGQGPEFLTYFNYEAQQDKSGLPNDRFSAERPEGSISTLTIQRTEQRDSAMYRCASSLGRGGQETQYFGPGTRLLVL.

The J gene is TRBJ1-3, the V gene TRBV20-1, with D possibly being TRBD1 (5 bases). The CDR3 spans 11 residues. Germline V gene lookup returns CDR1 DFQATT and CDR2 SNEGSKA (reference sequence). Trimming stripped 6 bases from V and 5 bases from J, with 8 bases between. DNA for the CDR3: TGCAGTGCCAGGACAAGAAACACCATATATTTT. As protein: CSARTRNTIYF.

V gene TRBV9 combines with J gene TRBJ2-7; possible D gene TRBD1, 6 bases. The germline CDR1 and CDR2 sequences are SGDLS and YYNGEE. This CDR3 contains 14 residues. V lost 2 bases to trimming and J lost 4 bases, with 13 bases between them. The CDR3 protein is CASSVGQIGYEQYF. CDR3 bases: TGTGCCAGCAGCGTCGGACAGATTGGATACGAGCAGTACTTC.

This rearrangement joins TRBV4-2 to TRBJ2-2; 9 nucleotides agree with TRBD2. CDR1 and CDR2 from the germline V gene are LGHNA and YNFKEQ. The CDR3 runs to 14 residues. The V segment lost 2 bases and the J segment 6 bases; nucleotides outside the gene matches: 1. The CDR3 region is CASSQLAGPGELFF. The CDR3 region has the DNA TGTGCCAGCAGCCAACTAGCGGGACCCGGGGAGCTGTTTTTT.

The chain carries TRBV7-6 and TRBJ1-1, with 7 bases identical to TRBD1. The CDR3 is made up of 17 amino acids. The V gene's germline CDR1 is SGHVS and CDR2 FNYEAQ. V lost 1 base and J lost 0; bases outside the gene matches: 8. The CDR3 is CASSLDGDRKLNTEAFF. The DNA of the CDR3 is TGTGCCAGCAGCTTAGATGGGGACAGAAAGTTGAACACTGAAGCTTTCTTT. The whole variable domain, remainder taken from reference TRBV7-6 and TRBJ1-1, is GAGVSQSPRYKVTKRGQDVALRCDPISGHVSLYWYRQALGQGPEFLTYFNYEAQQDKSGLPNDRFSAERPEGSISTLTIQRTEQRDSAMYRCASSLDGDRKLNTEAFFGQGTRLTVV.

About this clone itself: The same CDR3 can be traced to other DNA sequences in this sample. V gene TRBV5-1 combines with J gene TRBJ1-1; D gene ambiguous. This CDR3 comprises 11 residues. V was shortened by 0 bases and J by 7 bases, with 4 bases between the two germline ends. The germline gives CDR1 SGHRS, CDR2 YFSETQ. The CDR3 DNA reads as TGCGCCAGCAGCTTGGGAGGTGAAGCTTTCTTT. Translating it yields CASSLGGEAFF. Full variable domain (missing parts from reference TRBV5-1 and TRBJ1-1): KAGVTQTPRYLIKTRGQQVTLSCSPISGHRSVSWYQQTPGQGLQFLFEYFSETQRNKGNFPGRFSGRQFSNSRSEMNVSTLELGDSALYLCASSLGGEAFFGQGTRLTVV.

The chain employs TRBV27 and TRBJ1-1, with TRBD1 matching over 8 bases. With 5 bases clipped from V and 3 bases from J, the junction kept 5 bases outside the gene matches. Germline V gene sequence: CDR1 MNHEY, CDR2 SMNVEV (reference sequence). CDR3 length: 14 amino acids. CDR3 region: CASSPQGVDTEAFF. CDR3 bases: TGTGCCAGCAGTCCACAGGGGGTCGACACTGAAGCTTTCTTT.

The DNA for the CDR3 is TGTGCCAGCAGAGACAGGGGAGATGGCTACACCTTC. It codes for CASRDRGDGYTF. The chain recombines TRBV6-5 with TRBJ1-2, with 8 bases aligning to TRBD1. CDR3 length equals 12 residues. Germline V gene sequence: CDR1 MNHEY, CDR2 SVGAGI. The V gene end was trimmed by 6 bases and the J gene end by 6 bases; junction bases not matched to a gene: 3.

The rearrangement joins TRBV5-1 to TRBJ2-4; 7 positions match TRBD1. Germline CDR1 reads SGHRS; CDR2 reads YFSETQ. Losses at the gene ends were 0 bases for V and 10 bases for J; bases not matched to a gene: 7. This CDR3 is 14 amino acids long. For the CDR3, the DNA is TGCGCCAGCAGCTTGGATCAGGGGGACCGTATTCAGTACTTC. Its translation is CASSLDQGDRIQYF.

CDR3 DNA: TGTGCCAGCAGCCTACCCGGGGAACAGACTATAAGTCTATCCTACGAGCAGTACTTC. This gives the protein CASSLPGEQTISLSYEQYF. The gene calls are TRBV7-9 and TRBJ2-7, with TRBD2 as a possible D gene (5 bases). The CDR3 extends over 19 amino acids. CDR1 is SEHNR, CDR2 FQNEAQ, per germline (reference sequence). V lost 5 bases, J lost 1 base, and 27 bases lay in between.

This clone turned up a few times. CDR3 in amino acids: CASKDDLGANEKLFF. DNA for the CDR3: TGTGCCAGCAAGGACGACCTCGGGGCTAATGAAAAACTGTTTTTT. This chain links TRBV7-2 with TRBJ1-4, with D unresolved. CDR3 length equals 15 residues. Germline V gene lookup returns CDR1 SGHTA and CDR2 FQGNSA. V lost 7 bases to trimming and J lost 3 bases, with 15 bases between them. The full variable domain, its missing parts supplied by reference TRBV7-2 and TRBJ1-4, is GAGVSQSPSNKVTEKGKDVELRCDPISGHTALYWYRQSLGQGLEFLIYFQGNSAPDKSGLPSDRFSAERTGGSVSTLTIQRTQQEDSAVYLCASKDDLGANEKLFFGSGTQLSVL.

The chain joins TRBV5-6 to TRBJ1-5, with a possible D match to TRBD1 (5 bases). This CDR3 has 12 residues. Per the germline V gene, CDR1 is SGHDT and CDR2 is YYEEEE. V lost 2 bases, J lost 9 bases, and 9 bases lay in between. CDR3 sequence: CASSFSDRPQHF. CDR3 sequence (DNA): TGTGCCAGCAGCTTTAGTGACAGGCCCCAGCATTTT.

The chain uses TRBV7-6 and TRBJ2-7; 14 bases line up with TRBD2. The CDR3 contains 17 residues. The V gene's germline CDR1 is SGHVS and CDR2 FNYEAQ. Germline trimming cut 5 bases from V and 0 bases from J; bases unmatched to any gene: 6. CDR3 loop: CASSPGTSGGSSYEQYF. The DNA of the CDR3 is TGTGCCAGCAGCCCCGGGACTAGCGGGGGATCCTCCTACGAGCAGTACTTC.

This clone was seen a single time. This chain uses TRBV5-1 with TRBJ1-5, with 7 bases identical to TRBD1. Per germline, CDR1 SGHRS and CDR2 YFSETQ. The J segment lost 6 bases and the V segment lost 4 bases, leaving 4 bases of the junction unmatched. The CDR3 extends over 13 amino acids. DNA of the CDR3: TGCGCCAGCAGCCCTACAGGGGTTCAGCCCCAGCATTTT. Amino acids: CASSPTGVQPQHF.

The chain employs TRBV2 and TRBJ1-2; D is unresolved. The V end lost 2 bases, the J end lost 1 base, and 11 bases lay between the germline ends. Germline-derived CDR1 and CDR2 are SNHLY and FYNNEI. This CDR3 region has 15 residues. CDR3 bases: TGTGCCAGCAGTGAATGGAACCAGGATAACTATGGCTACACCTTC. Amino acid sequence: CASSEWNQDNYGYTF.

The genes are TRBV5-4 and TRBJ1-2; tentatively, D is TRBD1 (6 bases). The CDR3 consists of 13 residues. Germline assignment: CDR1 SGHNT and CDR2 YYREEE (reference sequence). The V and J ends lost 4 bases and 9 bases respectively, with 16 bases between them. The CDR3 bases are TGTGCCAGCAGCCTGACGGACAGAACCAGCTACACCTTC. It codes for CASSLTDRTSYTF.

This chain joins TRBV4-2 and TRBJ2-7; 8 bases align to TRBD1. Germline V gene sequence: CDR1 LGHNA, CDR2 YNFKEQ. V trimming: 0 bases; J trimming: 4 bases; junction bases outside the gene matches: 14. The CDR3 contains 18 residues. This CDR3 is CASSQDGQGALGGYEQYF. CDR3 DNA: TGTGCCAGCAGCCAAGATGGGCAGGGGGCCTTGGGCGGGTACGAGCAGTACTTC.

The J gene is TRBJ2-1, the V gene TRBV11-3, with 11 bases matching TRBD1. Germline trimming cut 5 bases from V and 3 bases from J; bases unmatched to any gene: 6. This CDR3 comprises 16 residues. Germline CDR1 is SGHNT and CDR2 is YENEEA. The CDR3 protein is CASSVGQGAVYNEQFF. CDR3 DNA: TGTGCCAGCAGCGTTGGACAGGGGGCGGTCTACAATGAGCAGTTCTTC.

The CDR3 nucleotides are TGTGCCAGCAGCTTGGTCGGTGGGGGGGCGCGCGGCAATCAGCCCCAGCATTTT. This codes for CASSLVGGGARGNQPQHF. The chain employs TRBV5-8 and TRBJ1-5; TRBD1 is a possible D gene (6 bases). The CDR3 contains 18 residues. The V and J ends lost 0 bases and 2 bases respectively, with 18 bases between them. CDR1 is SGHTS and CDR2 is YDEGEE in the germline V gene.

V is TRBV11-1 and J is TRBJ2-2, with a weak D call TRBD1 (5 bases). CDR3 size: 15 residues. Germline V CDR1 and CDR2: SGHAT, FQDESV (reference sequence). V shed 4 bases and J shed 1 base, with 10 bases lying between them. CDR3 coding DNA: TGTGCCAGCAGCTCCCGGACATTGAACACCGGGGAGCTGTTTTTT. This gives the protein CASSSRTLNTGELFF.

This clone was detected only once. The chain recombines TRBV7-2 with TRBJ2-5, with 7 positions matching TRBD1. This CDR3 is built from 15 residues. Looked up from germline, CDR1 is SGHTA and CDR2 is FQGNSA. The V segment lost 4 bases and the J segment 2 bases; nucleotides outside the gene matches: 7. Here the CDR3 DNA reads TGTGCCAGCAGCTGGGCCCGGGACAGACAAGAGACCCAGTACTTC. Encoded protein: CASSWARDRQETQYF.

The chain joins TRBV5-1 to TRBJ1-2; tentative D call: TRBD1 (5 bases). The CDR3 consists of 13 residues. Germline lookup yields CDR1 SGHRS and CDR2 YFSETQ. V was cut by 0 bases and J by 10 bases, with 13 bases left in between. CDR3 in amino acids: CASSLEAGWDYTF. Written as DNA, the CDR3 is TGCGCCAGCAGCTTGGAGGCAGGGTGGGACTACACCTTC.

V gene TRBV6-6 combines with J gene TRBJ1-1; 7 nucleotides align to TRBD1. V trimming: 9 bases; J trimming: 2 bases; junction bases outside the gene matches: 9. Germline values: CDR1 MNHNY, CDR2 SVGAGI (reference sequence). The CDR3 has 14 amino acids. DNA for the CDR3: TGTGCCAGATACCGACAGGGCGCAAACACTGAAGCTTTCTTT. This gives the protein CARYRQGANTEAFF.